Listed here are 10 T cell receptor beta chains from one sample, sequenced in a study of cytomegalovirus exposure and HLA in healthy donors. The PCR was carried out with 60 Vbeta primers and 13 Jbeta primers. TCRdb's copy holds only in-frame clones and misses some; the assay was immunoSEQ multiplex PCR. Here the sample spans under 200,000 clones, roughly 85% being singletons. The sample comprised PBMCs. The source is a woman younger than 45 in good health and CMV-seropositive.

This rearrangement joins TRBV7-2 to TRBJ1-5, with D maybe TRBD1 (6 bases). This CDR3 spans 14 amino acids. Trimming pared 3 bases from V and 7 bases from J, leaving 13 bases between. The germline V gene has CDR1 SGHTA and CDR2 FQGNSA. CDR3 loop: CASSFWAGEQPQHF. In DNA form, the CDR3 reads TGTGCCAGCAGCTTCTGGGCAGGGGAACAGCCCCAGCATTTT.

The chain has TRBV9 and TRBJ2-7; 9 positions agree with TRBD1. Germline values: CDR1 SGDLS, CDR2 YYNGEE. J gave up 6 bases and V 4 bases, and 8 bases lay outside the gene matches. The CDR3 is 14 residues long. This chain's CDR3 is CASSIWDRAGEQYF. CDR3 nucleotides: TGTGCCAGCAGCATATGGGACAGGGCTGGCGAGCAGTACTTC.

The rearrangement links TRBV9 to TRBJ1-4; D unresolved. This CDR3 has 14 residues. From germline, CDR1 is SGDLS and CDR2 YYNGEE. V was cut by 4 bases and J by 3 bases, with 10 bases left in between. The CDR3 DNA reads TGTGCCAGCAGCCTTGACATCGCTAATGAAAAACTGTTTTTT. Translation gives CASSLDIANEKLFF.

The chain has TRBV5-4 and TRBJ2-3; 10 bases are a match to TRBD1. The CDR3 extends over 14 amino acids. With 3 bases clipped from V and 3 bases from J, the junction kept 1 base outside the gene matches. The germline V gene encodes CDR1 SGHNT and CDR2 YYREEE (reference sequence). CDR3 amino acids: CASSWDRGTDTQYF. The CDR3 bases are TGTGCCAGCAGCTGGGACAGGGGAACAGATACGCAGTATTTT. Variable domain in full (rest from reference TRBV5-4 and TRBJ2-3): ETGVTQSPTHLIKTRGQQVTLRCSSQSGHNTVSWYQQALGQGPQFIFQYYREEENGRGNFPPRFSGLQFPNYSSELNVNALELDDSALYLCASSWDRGTDTQYFGPGTRLTVL.

The CDR3 DNA sequence: TGTGCCAGCACCACCTTAAAGCGGGGGACTGAAGCTTTCTTT. It yields the protein CASTTLKRGTEAFF. The chain links TRBV27 to TRBJ1-1; TRBD1 is a possible D gene (5 bases). The CDR3 length is 14 residues. Per germline, CDR1 MNHEY and CDR2 SMNVEV (reference sequence). The V end lost 7 bases, the J end lost 5 bases, and 17 bases lay between the germline ends.

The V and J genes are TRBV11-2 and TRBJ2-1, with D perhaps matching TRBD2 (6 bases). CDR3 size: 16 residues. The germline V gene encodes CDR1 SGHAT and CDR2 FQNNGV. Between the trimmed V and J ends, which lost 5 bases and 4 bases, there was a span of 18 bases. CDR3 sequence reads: CASSPPLRERYNEQFF. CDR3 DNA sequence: TGTGCCAGCAGCCCCCCTTTACGGGAGCGATACAATGAGCAGTTCTTC.

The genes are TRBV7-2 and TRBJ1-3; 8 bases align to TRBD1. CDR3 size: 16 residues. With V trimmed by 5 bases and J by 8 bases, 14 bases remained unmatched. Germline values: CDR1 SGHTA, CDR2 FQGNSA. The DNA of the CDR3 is TGTGCCAGCAGCCCCCCGCGGCAGGGGGCTTCGGACACCATATATTTT. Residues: CASSPPRQGASDTIYF.

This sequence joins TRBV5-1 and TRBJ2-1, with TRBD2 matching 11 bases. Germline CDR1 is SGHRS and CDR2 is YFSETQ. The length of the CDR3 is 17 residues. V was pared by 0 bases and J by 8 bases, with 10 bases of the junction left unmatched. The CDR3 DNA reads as TGCGCCAGCAGCTTGGCGCTAGCGGGGGGCTATCACGATGAGCAGTTCTTC. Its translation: CASSLALAGGYHDEQFF.

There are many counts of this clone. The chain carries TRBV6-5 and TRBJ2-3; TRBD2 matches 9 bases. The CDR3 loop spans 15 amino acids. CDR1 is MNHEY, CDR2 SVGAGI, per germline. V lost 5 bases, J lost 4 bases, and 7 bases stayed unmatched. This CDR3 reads CASSLAAGGSDTQYF. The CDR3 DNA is TGTGCCAGCAGTCTCGCAGCGGGGGGTTCAGATACGCAGTATTTT.

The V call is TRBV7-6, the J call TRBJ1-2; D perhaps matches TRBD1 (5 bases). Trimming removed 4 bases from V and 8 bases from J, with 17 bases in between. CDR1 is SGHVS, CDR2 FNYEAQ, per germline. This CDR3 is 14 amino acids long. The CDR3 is CASSSREGSGGYTF. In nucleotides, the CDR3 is TGTGCCAGCAGCTCCCGGGAGGGGTCGGGCGGCTACACCTTC.